This is a list of T cell receptor beta chains from one sample in a study of blood T cell repertoires in COVID-19. Assay: immunoSEQ multiplex PCR; the TCRdb copy retains only in-frame clones and omits some. The table lists roughly 150,000 clones, approximately 91% of them singletons. Sequencing input: peripheral blood. The receptor set was obtained from a man aged 18 to 29 with COVID-19, enrolled during active disease. Each CDR3 is given with its conserved first and last residue. A D gene is named only where the DNA matches it firmly. Size is stated for part of the rows, as once, few or many counts, or as a class when the clone is expanded.

j_call | d_call | clone_size | v_call | cdr3_nt | cdr3_aa
TRBJ2-6 | TRBD2 | . | TRBV7-9 | TGTGCCAGCAGCCCGAAGGGAGGGATCTCTGGGGCCAACGTCCTGACTTTC | CASSPKGGISGANVLTF
TRBJ2-2 | . | . | TRBV19 | TGTGCCAGTAGTAGGTTGGAAGGTGCGGTGTTTTTT | CASSRLEGAVFF
TRBJ1-5 | . | . | TRBV18 | TGTGCCAGCTCACCTGGGGGGGGCAATCAGCCCCAGCATTTT | CASSPGGGNQPQHF
TRBJ1-1 | . | . | TRBV2 | TGTGCCAGCAGTGAAGCGAGGTCGGTCTATTACCGTGAAGCTTTCTTT | CASSEARSVYYREAFF
TRBJ1-6 | . | . | TRBV27 | TGTGCCAGCCGACCTCCCCGGAGGAATTCACCCCTCCACTTT | CASRPPRRNSPLHF
TRBJ1-5 | . | . | TRBV5-1 | TGCGCCAGCAGCTCGGGACTTCCAGGTAATCAGCCCCAGCATTTT | CASSSGLPGNQPQHF
TRBJ1-1 | TRBD1 | . | TRBV19 | TGTGCCAGTAGTATCGGGACAGGGAGCACTGAAGCTTTCTTT | CASSIGTGSTEAFF
TRBJ1-1 | . | . | TRBV3-1/TRBV3-2 | TGTGCCAGCAGCCAAGTCTTTACAAGTCCGAACACTGAAGCTTTCTTT | CASSQVFTSPNTEAFF
TRBJ1-1 | . | . | TRBV5-6 | TGTGCCAGCAGCTCCCCCTCCAGCGGGAGCACTGAAGCTTTCTTT | CASSSPSSGSTEAFF
TRBJ2-2 | . | . | TRBV11-2 | TGTGCCAGCAGCCGGACGCGACAGCACACCGGGGAGCTGTTTTTT | CASSRTRQHTGELFF
TRBJ2-7 | TRBD1 | . | TRBV11-2 | TGTGCCAGCAGCTTTGGACAGGGGAATTCCTACGAGCAGTACTTC | CASSFGQGNSYEQYF
TRBJ2-1 | TRBD2 | . | TRBV29-1 | TGCAGCGCAGGACTAGCGGGAAACAATGAGCAGTTCTTC | CSAGLAGNNEQFF
TRBJ1-3 | . | . | TRBV29-1 | TGCAGCGTTGAGGCAGGGTATGGAAACACCATATATTTT | CSVEAGYGNTIYF
TRBJ2-3 | TRBD2 | . | TRBV28 | TGTGCCAGCAGTCCTGAGCGGGAGGGCGTGGCAGATACGCAGTATTTT | CASSPEREGVADTQYF
TRBJ2-5 | . | . | TRBV7-2 | TGTGCCAGCAGCCCCTACCAAGAGACCCAGTACTTC | CASSPYQETQYF
TRBJ1-5 | . | . | TRBV19 | TGTGCCAGTAGTCCTGTGGGGCTCGGTCAGCCCCAGCATTTT | CASSPVGLGQPQHF
TRBJ2-3 | TRBD1 | . | TRBV9 | TGTGCCAGCAGCGGAGTCTTAGACAGGGGGGATACGCAGTATTTT | CASSGVLDRGDTQYF
TRBJ2-1 | TRBD2 | . | TRBV7-2 | TGTGCCAGCAGCTTAGCCCGCGGGACTAGCGGAGCCTCTTCCTACAATGAGCAGTTCTTC | CASSLARGTSGASSYNEQFF
TRBJ1-5 | . | . | TRBV19 | TGTGCCAGTAGTCCTAGAAGGAATCAGCCCCAGCATTTT | CASSPRRNQPQHF
TRBJ2-7 | . | . | TRBV7-9 | TGTGCCAGCAGCCCTACAGGATACGAGCAGTACTTC | CASSPTGYEQYF
TRBJ2-7 | TRBD2 | . | TRBV28 | TGTGCCAGCCCTAGCGGGAGATCTTACGAGCAGTACTTC | CASPSGRSYEQYF
TRBJ2-7 | . | . | TRBV19 | TGTGCCAGTAGTATACGCGGCGGAGAGCAGTACTTC | CASSIRGGEQYF
TRBJ2-1 | . | . | TRBV11-2 | TGTGCCAGCAGCTTAGCGGGAGCAAGCAATGAGCAGTTCTTC | CASSLAGASNEQFF
TRBJ2-1 | . | . | TRBV27 | TGTGCCAGCAATCCTGGCGGAGTCTACAATGAGCAGTTCTTC | CASNPGGVYNEQFF
TRBJ1-2 | . | . | TRBV28 | TGTGCCAGCAGTGTTGGGGCAGGGATTAAACTCCTCTATGGCTACACCTTC | CASSVGAGIKLLYGYTF
TRBJ2-7 | . | . | TRBV27 | TGTGCCAGCAGCCTGACAGATTCCTACGAGCAGTACTTC | CASSLTDSYEQYF
TRBJ2-7 | TRBD1 | . | TRBV4-3 | TGCGCCAGCAGCCAAGATCTAGACAGGGTCCCCTACGAGCAGTACTTC | CASSQDLDRVPYEQYF
TRBJ2-7 | TRBD1 | . | TRBV18 | TGTGCCAGCTCACCAAGGGGTGGACAGGGGTTGTATGAGCAGTACTTC | CASSPRGGQGLYEQYF
TRBJ2-2 | TRBD1 | . | TRBV13 | TGTGCCAGCAGCGTTCGCAGGACAGGGTCGAACACCGGGGAGCTGTTTTTT | CASSVRRTGSNTGELFF
TRBJ2-1 | . | . | TRBV4-1 | TGCGCCAGCAGCCAACCTAGGAAGGACAGTAAGCAGTTCTTC | CASSQPRKDSKQFF
TRBJ2-1 | TRBD2 | . | TRBV6-6 | TGTGCCAGCAGCCAGGGACTAGCGGGATGGAATGAGCAGTTCTTC | CASSQGLAGWNEQFF
TRBJ1-5 | TRBD1 | . | TRBV3-1/TRBV3-2 | TGTGCCAGCAGCCAAGGCCCAACAGGGGTTCAGCCCCAGCATTTT | CASSQGPTGVQPQHF
TRBJ1-5 | TRBD1 | . | TRBV28 | TGTGCCAGCAGGCCCGGGACAGAAGACAATCAGCCCCAGCATTTT | CASRPGTEDNQPQHF
TRBJ2-7 | . | . | TRBV30 | TGTGCCTGGAGTGACGGGATATTCCCCTACGAGCAGTACTTC | CAWSDGIFPYEQYF
TRBJ1-2 | . | . | TRBV28 | TGTGCCAGCAGTCCGCCAGGGGTTTCCAACTATGGCTACACCTTC | CASSPPGVSNYGYTF
TRBJ2-1 | TRBD2 | . | TRBV5-4 | TGTGCCAGCAGCTGGGGGGCACCGGGACTAGCGACGAATGAGCAGTTCTTC | CASSWGAPGLATNEQFF
TRBJ2-7 | . | . | TRBV4-1 | TGCGCCAGCAGCCAAGAGTCAGGGGATCGATACGAGCAGTACTTC | CASSQESGDRYEQYF
TRBJ2-2 | . | few | TRBV9 | TGTGCCAGCAGCGTACAGGGGTTGAACACCGGGGAGCTGTTTTTT | CASSVQGLNTGELFF
TRBJ1-4 | TRBD1 | . | TRBV18 | TGTGCCAGCTCACCACGACAGGGACAGGGAAATGAAAAACTGTTTTTT | CASSPRQGQGNEKLFF
TRBJ1-5 | . | . | TRBV19 | TGTGCCAGTAGTGTTGGATCAGGGGTGAGCAATCAGCCCCAGCATTTT | CASSVGSGVSNQPQHF
TRBJ1-5 | . | . | TRBV5-1 | TGCGCCAGCAGCTTGTCTTCGGGTAGCAATCAGCCCCAGCATTTT | CASSLSSGSNQPQHF
TRBJ2-1 | . | once | TRBV14 | TGTGCCAGCAGCCAAGCTGGAGCCTACAATGAGCAGTTCTTC | CASSQAGAYNEQFF
TRBJ2-7 | . | . | TRBV19 | TGTGCCAGTAGTGCGGGACTCCGTGGGTACGAGCAGTACTTC | CASSAGLRGYEQYF
TRBJ2-7 | . | . | TRBV7-2 | TGTGCCAGCAGCTTAGCCGGGGACACGGGGTACGAGCAGTACTTC | CASSLAGDTGYEQYF
TRBJ2-2 | . | . | TRBV25-1 | TGTGCCAGCCTAGGTCGCTCCAGCACCGGGGAGCTGTTTTTT | CASLGRSSTGELFF